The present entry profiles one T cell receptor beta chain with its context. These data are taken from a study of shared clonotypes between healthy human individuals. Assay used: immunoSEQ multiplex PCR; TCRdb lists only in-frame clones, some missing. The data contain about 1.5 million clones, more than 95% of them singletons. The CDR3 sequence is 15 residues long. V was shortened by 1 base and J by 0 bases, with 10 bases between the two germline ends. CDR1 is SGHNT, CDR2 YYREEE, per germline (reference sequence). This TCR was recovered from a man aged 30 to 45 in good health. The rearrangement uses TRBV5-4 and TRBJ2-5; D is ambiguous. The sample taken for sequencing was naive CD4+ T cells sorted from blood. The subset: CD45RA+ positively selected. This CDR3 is CASSLIRANQETQYF. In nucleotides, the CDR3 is TGTGCCAGCAGCTTGATTCGAGCGAACCAAGAGACCCAGTACTTC.